The source of this TCR beta chain is a study of T cell responses to AZD1222 COVID-19 vaccine. The overall study: Doses given second, at about 4 or about 12 weeks, were pooled.

This table comes from immunoSEQ multiplex PCR, and its TCRdb copy is limited to in-frame clones, with some not included. The table shows about 150,000 clones, with about 94% occurring only once. General observations from the study: Distributed over spike, vaccine-associated CD4 TCRs predominated at 160-218 and 743-854. An increase in Spike-specific TCR breadth and depth was observed after two AZD1222 doses.

Germline CDR1 and CDR2: SGHDN and FVKESK. J gave up 2 bases and V 2 bases, and 3 bases lay outside the gene matches. The length of the CDR3 is 18 residues. Remarks on this clone: Its antigen is currently unknown.

The sequence came from an adult in good health. The V and J genes are TRBV14 and TRBJ2-1; 16 bases map to TRBD2. Sequencing used peripheral blood, obtained on day 0 of AZD1222 vaccination. The CDR3 loop is CASSQLGTSGRAYNEQFF. CDR3 nucleotides: TGTGCCAGCAGCCAACTTGGGACTAGCGGGAGGGCCTACAATGAGCAGTTCTTC.